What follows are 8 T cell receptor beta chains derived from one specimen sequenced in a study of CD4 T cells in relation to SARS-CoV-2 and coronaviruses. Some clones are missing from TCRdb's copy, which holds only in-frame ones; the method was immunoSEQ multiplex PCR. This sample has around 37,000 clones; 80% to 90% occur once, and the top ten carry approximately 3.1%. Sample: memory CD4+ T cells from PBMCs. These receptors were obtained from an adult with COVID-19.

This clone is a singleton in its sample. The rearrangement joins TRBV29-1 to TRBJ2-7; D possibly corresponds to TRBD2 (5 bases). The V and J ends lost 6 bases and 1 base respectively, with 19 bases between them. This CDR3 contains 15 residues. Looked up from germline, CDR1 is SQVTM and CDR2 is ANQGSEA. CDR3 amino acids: CSVLLTKRGSYEQYF. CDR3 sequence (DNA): TGCAGCGTCCTCCTGACTAAGCGAGGTTCCTACGAGCAGTACTTC.

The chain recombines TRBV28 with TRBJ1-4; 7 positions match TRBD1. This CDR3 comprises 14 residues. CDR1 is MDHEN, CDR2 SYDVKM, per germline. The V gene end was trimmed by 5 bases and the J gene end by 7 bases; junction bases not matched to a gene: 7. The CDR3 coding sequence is TGTGCCAGCAGTAAGACAGGGTTTAGTGAAAAACTGTTTTTT. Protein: CASSKTGFSEKLFF.

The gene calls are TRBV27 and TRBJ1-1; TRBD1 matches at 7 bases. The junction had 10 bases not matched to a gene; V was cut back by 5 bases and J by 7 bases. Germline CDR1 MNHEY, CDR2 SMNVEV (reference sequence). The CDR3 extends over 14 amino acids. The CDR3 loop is CASSGTGTAIEAFF. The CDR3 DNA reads TGTGCCAGCAGTGGAACCGGGACAGCAATTGAAGCTTTCTTT.

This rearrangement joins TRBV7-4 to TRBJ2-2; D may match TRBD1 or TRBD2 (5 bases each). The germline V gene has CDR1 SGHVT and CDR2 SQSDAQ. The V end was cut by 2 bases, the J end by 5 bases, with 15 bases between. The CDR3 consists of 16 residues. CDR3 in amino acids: CASSLTAGRGTGELFF. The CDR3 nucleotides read TGTGCCAGCAGCTTAACCGCAGGGAGAGGAACCGGGGAGCTGTTTTTT.

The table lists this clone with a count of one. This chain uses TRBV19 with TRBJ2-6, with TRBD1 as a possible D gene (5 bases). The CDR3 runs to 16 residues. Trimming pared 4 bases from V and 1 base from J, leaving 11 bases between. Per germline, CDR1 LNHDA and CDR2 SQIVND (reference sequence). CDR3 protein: CASSTPQGSGANVLTF. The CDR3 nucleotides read TGTGCCAGTAGTACCCCCCAGGGATCTGGGGCCAACGTCCTGACTTTC.

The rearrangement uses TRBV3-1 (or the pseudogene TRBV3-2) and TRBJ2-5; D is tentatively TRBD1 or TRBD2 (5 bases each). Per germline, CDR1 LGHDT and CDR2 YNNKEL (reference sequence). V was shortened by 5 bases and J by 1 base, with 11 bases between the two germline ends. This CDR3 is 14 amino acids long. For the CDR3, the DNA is TGTGCCAGCAGCTTTTCAGGGAGCCAAGAGACCCAGTACTTC. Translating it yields CASSFSGSQETQYF.

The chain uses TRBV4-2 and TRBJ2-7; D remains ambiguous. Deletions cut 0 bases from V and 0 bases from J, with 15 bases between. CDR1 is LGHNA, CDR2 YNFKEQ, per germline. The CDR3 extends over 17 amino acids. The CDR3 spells CASSQESVNVHSYEQYF. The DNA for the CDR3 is TGTGCCAGCAGCCAAGAAAGCGTCAACGTTCACTCCTACGAGCAGTACTTC.

The CDR3 protein is CASSLGVGSGANVLTF. CDR3 nucleotides: TGTGCCAGCAGCTTGGGCGTAGGCTCTGGGGCCAACGTCCTGACTTTC. The rearrangement links TRBV5-4 to TRBJ2-6; D unclear. The CDR3 covers 16 residues. Germline values: CDR1 SGHNT, CDR2 YYREEE (reference sequence). Trimming left V 0 bases short and J 0 bases short, with 7 bases between.